This T cell receptor beta chain was retrieved from a study of blood T cell repertoires in COVID-19 (dated by TCRdb to 2020 to 2022). About the investigation overall: Samples covering the acute and convalescent phases of COVID-19 were provided by collaborators in the United States, Italy and Spain. Nearly every sample came with metadata listing a de-identified subject ID, COVID-19 status, age in years and sex. Deeply sampled blood TCRbeta repertoires from subjects exposed to, actively infected with, or recovered from COVID-19 were included in the dataset. The material from the prospective study consisted of cDNA or gDNA derived from T cells, B-cell-depleted T cells, or PBMCs. Samples were obtained from the ongoing ImmuneRACE study (first 160 participants) and from over 1,000 subjects provided by 6 global collaborators. A freely available public database, intended as a resource for researchers studying the immune response to SARS-CoV-2, is where the repertoires were released. Where HLA class I and class II types were available, the types were taken from metadata supplied by the sample provider, not from assay-based typing. Results and caveats for the whole study, not just this receptor: Clinical and demographic metadata were provided uncurated, with the amount varying by source and participant.

Whole blood was collected in K2EDTA tubes by collaborating institutions according to the institutions' own protocols. For TCRbeta analysis, collaborators shipped samples in one of three forms: frozen whole blood, isolated PBMCs, or DNA extracted from either of those sample types. Only one count was recorded for this clone. Its antigen is unknown. The record has no base qualities; no much larger clone is one base away. The V end gives up 0 bases and the J end 2 bases, leaving 5 bases in the junction not matched to a gene. The CDR3 spans 15 residues, from the cysteine through the phenylalanine. Here the CDR3 DNA is all that survives: 45 bases in frame from base 1. The CDR1 and CDR2 encoded by the germline V gene (reference sequence) are GTSNPN and SVGIG. The immunoSEQ Assay, a bias-controlled multiplex PCR, was used to amplify TCRbeta CDR3 regions from genomic DNA. In the authors' own workflow: The number of nucleated cells in each sample was estimated from the amplification of reference gene primers within the assay. To quantify the absolute abundance of each unique TCRbeta CDR3 rearrangement, sequence reads were collapsed and filtered. Productive Simpson clonality was computed per sample as the square root of Simpson's diversity index over productive rearrangements. This is the immuneACCESS table as TCRdb keeps it, with only in-frame sequences that have V and J called. A part of the clones is gone; compared with another copy, unresolved V genes explain less than half, and the rest is unexplained. For V, J and clone size, that table is used; D and trimming come from the DNA. Within this sample are 170,000 or so clones, with around 80% of them counted one time only. The ten largest clones capture less than 3% of the sample.

The chain is assembled from TRBV30 and TRBJ2-5; a stretch of 8 junction bases matches TRBD2. Sequencing input: peripheral blood. This sequence originates from a woman aged 60-75 years with acute or convalescent COVID-19. The nucleotides are TGTGCCTGGAGTGTGGCTAGCGGGCTGCAAGAGACCCAGTACTTC. This sequence encodes CAWSVASGLQETQYF.